The present entry profiles one T cell receptor (beta chain) with its context. As yet, its antigen is unknown. This sample also contains other DNA sequences that code for the same CDR3. All patients relapsed after autologous stem cell transplantation, and brentuximab vedotin exposure varied. The germline V gene has CDR1 SGHRS and CDR2 YFSETQ. The CDR3 covers 14 residues. V was clipped by 3 bases and J by 1 base; unmatched bases: 2. This specimen comes from a study of PD-1 blockade in classical Hodgkin lymphoma. Data came from immunoSEQ multiplex PCR; TCRdb stores just in-frame clones and leaves some out. The repertoire has under 20,000 clones, more than 80% of them found once; the top ten carry about an eighth. Whole-study results and caveats: Exclusion applied to patients who initiated nivolumab less than 1 year following ASCT. Reported findings placed baseline TCR diversity lower in newly diagnosed patients (compared with healthy donors).

This sequence joins TRBV5-1 and TRBJ1-1, with 8 bases fitting TRBD1. The clonotype originates from a human donor with classical Hodgkin lymphoma. The sample in question was peripheral blood mononuclear cells (PBMCs), obtained before the second cycle of nivolumab. In DNA form, the CDR3 reads TGCGCCAGCAGCTCGACAGGGGCGAACACTGAAGCTTTCTTT. Residues: CASSSTGANTEAFF.